This record looks at one T cell receptor beta chain sequence and its context. Regarding time point: before natalizumab initiation. Before the first natalizumab infusion, T0 blood samples were taken. The entry originates in a study of multiple sclerosis patients with progressive multifocal leukoencephalopathy. The CDR3 spans 15 residues. Germline loops: CDR1 LGHNA, CDR2 YSLEER. Trimming cost V 1 base and J 9 bases; bases outside gene matches: 4. Each PCR contained spiked synthetic TR CDR3 controls spanning every V-J pairing. Libraries were prepared by immunoSEQ multiplex PCR; TCRdb keeps only in-frame clonotypes and omits some of them. The sample has some 30,000 clones; 80% to 95% are singletons.

The source is a man in his thirties or forties with multiple sclerosis. Sequenced sample: PBMCs. V and J are TRBV4-3 and TRBJ2-1; TRBD2 aligns across 12 bases. This CDR3 reads CASSQGLAGASEQFF. The DNA for the CDR3 is TGCGCCAGCAGCCAAGGACTAGCGGGAGCTTCTGAGCAGTTCTTC.